Listed here are 30 T cell receptor beta chains from one sample, sequenced in a study of blood T cell repertoires in COVID-19. The protocol was immunoSEQ multiplex PCR, while the TCRdb copy is restricted to in-frame clones and leaves out a portion. This table holds 300,000 to 350,000 clones, more than 70% found once. Sequences were obtained from peripheral blood. The receptor set was obtained from a woman aged 55-70 years with COVID-19, enrolled during active disease.

The V call is TRBV14, the J call TRBJ1-1; the match to TRBD1 covers 7 bases. Unmatched junction bases numbered 9, after V lost 6 bases and J lost 5 bases. Per the germline V gene, CDR1 is SGHDN and CDR2 is FVKESK. The CDR3 is 14 amino acids. As DNA, the CDR3 is TGTGCCAGCAGTCAATACAGGGGTCGGACTGAAGCTTTCTTT. This encodes CASSQYRGRTEAFF.

This chain connects TRBV2 to TRBJ1-3; 8 bases agree with TRBD1. The CDR3 contains 18 residues. The junction had 16 bases not matched to a gene; V was cut back by 5 bases and J by 4 bases. Germline V CDR1 and CDR2: SNHLY, FYNNEI. CDR3 loop: CASSPGQGDRKSGNTIYF. In nucleotides, the CDR3 is TGTGCCAGCAGTCCCGGACAGGGAGACCGGAAAAGCGGAAACACCATATATTTT.

In this sample, this clone turned up a few times. This sequence joins TRBV27 and TRBJ1-2; D remains unclear. CDR3 length: 19 residues. The V end lost 5 bases, the J end lost 8 bases, and 33 bases lay between the germline ends. The germline V gene has CDR1 MNHEY and CDR2 SMNVEV (reference sequence). The CDR3 DNA is TGTGCCAGCAGTGCCGGGATTACTAGACCCATACCCTCCCCACAAGGCTACACCTTC. It specifies CASSAGITRPIPSPQGYTF.

The chain has TRBV6-6 and TRBJ1-2, with 11 bases matching TRBD1. The CDR3 is 15 amino acids. Trimming at V came to 0 bases and at J to 7 bases, leaving 4 bases not matched to a gene. The V gene's germline CDR1 is MNHNY and CDR2 SVGAGI (reference sequence). The chain's CDR3 is CASSYSGTGGLGYTF. The CDR3 region has the DNA TGTGCCAGCAGTTACTCAGGGACAGGGGGTCTTGGCTACACCTTC.

The chain links TRBV6-5 to TRBJ2-1, with TRBD2 matching 13 bases. The CDR3 contains 14 residues. V lost 6 bases and J lost 8; bases outside the gene matches: 4. Per germline, CDR1 MNHEY and CDR2 SVGAGI. The DNA of the CDR3 is TGTGCCAGCAGAAAACTAGCGGGGGGGCATGAGCAGTTCTTC. Translating gives CASRKLAGGHEQFF.

This chain links TRBV6-5 with TRBJ1-4; 10 bases align to TRBD1. Germline assignment: CDR1 MNHEY and CDR2 SVGAGI. The CDR3 spans 15 residues. The J segment lost 8 bases and the V segment lost 7 bases, leaving 10 bases of the junction unmatched. For the CDR3, the DNA is TGTGCCAGCACCAACGGGTGGGGACAGGGGGAAAAACTGTTTTTT. As protein: CASTNGWGQGEKLFF.

This clone was found a few times. V and J are TRBV12-2 and TRBJ2-7; the table's TRBD2 call for D was not verified on the DNA. TRBV12-2 is described as a pseudogene. CDR3 length equals 17 residues. Here the CDR3 reads CASRLRPSGGLPYEQYF. The DNA of the CDR3 is TGTGCAAGTCGCTTACGTCCTAGCGGGGGGCTACCCTACGAGCAGTACTTC.

The gene calls are TRBV2 and TRBJ2-7, with 11 bases matching TRBD2. The CDR3 is 15 residues long. J gave up 2 bases and V 6 bases, and 6 bases lay outside the gene matches. Per germline, CDR1 SNHLY and CDR2 FYNNEI. The CDR3 DNA follows: TGTGCCAGCAGGCGAAAGGGACTAGCGGCCTACGAGCAGTACTTC. This encodes CASRRKGLAAYEQYF.

The chain combines TRBV19 with TRBJ2-2; D perhaps matches TRBD1 (6 bases). The CDR3 consists of 13 residues. CDR1 LNHDA and CDR2 SQIVND come from the germline V gene (reference sequence). The germline V and J ends were trimmed by 6 bases and 7 bases, with 12 bases remaining between them. Written as DNA, the CDR3 is TGTGCCAGTAGCAACAGGGTAGGCGGGGAGCTGTTTTTT. Protein product: CASSNRVGGELFF.

This chain connects TRBV7-2 to TRBJ1-3; D is unclear. The germline V gene has CDR1 SGHTA and CDR2 FQGNSA. The ends were cut back, 3 bases at V and 5 bases at J, with 5 bases in the middle. The CDR3 loop spans 12 amino acids. CDR3 region: CASSLSRNTIYF. CDR3 bases: TGTGCCAGCAGCTTGAGTCGAAACACCATATATTTT.

The chain carries TRBV5-1 and TRBJ1-4, with 11 bases matching TRBD1. Germline V gene data show CDR1 as SGHRS and CDR2 as YFSETQ. There are 15 residues in the CDR3. Trimming removed 4 bases from V and 7 bases from J; junction bases left unmatched: 6. Written as DNA, the CDR3 is TGCGCCAGCAGCCCCTGGACAGGGGGCCTTGAAAAACTGTTTTTT. Translating it yields CASSPWTGGLEKLFF.

The genes are TRBV18 and TRBJ1-5; 10 nucleotides align to TRBD1. With 4 bases clipped from V and 1 base from J, the junction kept 4 bases outside the gene matches. The V gene's germline CDR1 is KGHSH and CDR2 LQKENI. There are 16 residues in the CDR3. This CDR3 is CASSRTGGISNQPQHF. The CDR3 bases are TGTGCCAGCTCACGGACAGGGGGGATCAGCAATCAGCCCCAGCATTTT.

The chain uses TRBV14 and TRBJ1-6; TRBD1 agrees at 9 bases. Germline CDR1 reads SGHDN; CDR2 reads FVKESK. The CDR3 has 18 amino acids. V shed 0 bases and J 9 bases; nucleotides not matched to a gene: 12. The CDR3 protein is CASSQDWRGTGSFSPLHF. CDR3 DNA sequence: TGTGCCAGCAGCCAAGATTGGCGAGGGACAGGGTCCTTTTCACCCCTCCACTTT.

This clone occurred a few times. The CDR3 coding sequence is TGTGCCAGCAGCTTAGGGGGCCCGAACACTGAAGCTTTCTTT. It translates to CASSLGGPNTEAFF. The chain links TRBV7-6 to TRBJ1-1; a weak D match, TRBD1 (5 bases). Trimming left V 1 base short and J 1 base short, with 7 bases between. Germline V CDR1 and CDR2: SGHVS, FNYEAQ. The CDR3 is 14 amino acids.

The table lists this clone with a count of one. V and J are TRBV5-1 and TRBJ1-5, with D maybe TRBD1 (6 bases). V lost 2 bases and J 5 bases, leaving 11 bases between the germline ends. The CDR3 totals 14 residues. From germline, CDR1 is SGHRS and CDR2 YFSETQ. DNA of the CDR3: TGCGCCAGCAGCTTACAGGGAGGGGATCAGCCCCAGCATTTT. The encoded protein is CASSLQGGDQPQHF.

This chain connects TRBV1 to TRBJ1-2; TRBD1, the table's D call, lacks a check against the DNA. TRBV1 is labeled a pseudogene. The CDR3 has 19 amino acids. The CDR3 is CTSSQDIGAGGRTNYGYTF. The CDR3 nucleotides read TGCACCAGCAGCCAAGATATAGGGGCAGGGGGACGCACGAACTATGGCTACACCTTC.

This chain joins TRBV25-1 and TRBJ2-1; weak D call: TRBD1 (6 bases). V lost 3 bases and J lost 2, with 11 bases in between. The CDR3 contains 15 residues. Per germline, CDR1 MGHDK and CDR2 SYGVNS. This chain's CDR3 is CASSETDSPYNEQFF. For the CDR3, the DNA is TGTGCCAGCAGTGAGACGGACAGTCCCTACAATGAGCAGTTCTTC.

This clone was picked up one time. The rearrangement joins TRBV28 to TRBJ1-1; 7 nucleotides line up with TRBD1. CDR3 length: 14 residues. The germline gives CDR1 MDHEN, CDR2 SYDVKM. Losses at the gene ends were 5 bases for V and 8 bases for J; bases not matched to a gene: 11. As DNA, the CDR3 is TGTGCCAGCAGTCCCATTGACAGGGTAGGCGAAGCTTTCTTT. Translated: CASSPIDRVGEAFF.

CDR3 amino acids: CASSKWAGALNSPLHF. In DNA, the CDR3 is TGTGCCAGCAGCAAATGGGCAGGTGCCCTCAATTCACCCCTCCACTTT. V gene TRBV6-2 or TRBV6-3 combines with J gene TRBJ1-6; D gene uncertain. This CDR3 has 16 amino acids. V was cut by 6 bases and J by 7 bases, with 19 bases left in between. Looked up from germline, CDR1 is MNHEY and CDR2 is SVGEGT.

This chain links TRBV18 with TRBJ1-5; 9 bases match TRBD1. Germline loops: CDR1 KGHSH, CDR2 LQKENI. J was trimmed by 1 base and V by 6 bases; bases with no gene match: 13. This CDR3 has 18 residues. The CDR3 reads CASSLMTPGQGSNQPQHF. CDR3 sequence (DNA): TGTGCCAGCTCGCTGATGACCCCGGGACAGGGAAGCAATCAGCCCCAGCATTTT.

The V gene is TRBV9, the J gene TRBJ1-3, with 8 bases matching TRBD1. The length of the CDR3 is 15 residues. Per the germline V gene, CDR1 is SGDLS and CDR2 is YYNGEE. The J segment lost 2 bases and the V segment lost 2 bases, leaving 3 bases of the junction unmatched. CDR3 residues: CASSVSGGPGNTIYF. The CDR3 region has the DNA TGTGCCAGCAGCGTCTCAGGGGGCCCTGGAAACACCATATATTTT.

The DNA for the CDR3 is TGCGCCAGCAGCGCCGGACAGTCCCAAGAGACCCAGTACTTC. It yields the protein CASSAGQSQETQYF. The V gene is TRBV5-1, the J gene TRBJ2-5, with D possibly matching TRBD1 (6 bases). CDR3 length equals 14 residues. V was pared by 4 bases and J by 1 base, with 11 bases between. Germline-derived CDR1 and CDR2 are SGHRS and YFSETQ.

The chain has TRBV27 and TRBJ1-3, with D unresolved. CDR1 and CDR2 from the germline V gene are MNHEY and SMNVEV (reference sequence). This CDR3 is built from 13 residues. The germline V and J ends were trimmed by 1 base and 8 bases, with 9 bases remaining between them. This CDR3 reads CASSLWVGDTIYF. The CDR3 DNA reads as TGTGCCAGCAGTTTATGGGTCGGGGACACCATATATTTT.

In this sample, this clone turned up once. V and J are TRBV7-9 and TRBJ1-6; D is ambiguous. Germline V lookup: CDR1 SEHNR, CDR2 FQNEAQ (reference sequence). The CDR3 extends over 15 amino acids. Trimming pared 3 bases from V and 5 bases from J, leaving 11 bases between. The chain's CDR3 is CASSFGGYDNSPLHF. CDR3 nucleotides: TGTGCCAGCAGCTTCGGAGGGTACGATAATTCACCCCTCCACTTT.

This chain links TRBV30 with TRBJ1-4; D is unresolved. Per the germline V gene, CDR1 is GTSNPN and CDR2 is SVGIG (reference sequence). V dropped 3 bases and J dropped 7 bases, with 12 bases sitting between them. CDR3 length: 13 amino acids. The CDR3 sequence: CAWSGGWGEKLFF. The CDR3 region has the DNA TGTGCCTGGAGCGGAGGGTGGGGTGAAAAACTGTTTTTT. Together with reference TRBV30 and TRBJ1-4, the CDR3 gives the full variable domain: SQTIHQWPATLVQPVGSPLSLECTVEGTSNPNLYWYRQAAGRGLQLLFYSVGIGQISSEVPQNLSASRPQDRQFILSSKKLLLSDSGFYLCAWSGGWGEKLFFGSGTQLSVL.

This chain connects TRBV4-2 to TRBJ1-3; possibly TRBD1 for D (5 bases). Germline loops: CDR1 LGHNA, CDR2 YNFKEQ. The ends were cut back, 1 base at V and 4 bases at J, with 11 bases in the middle. The CDR3 spans 15 residues. CDR3 DNA sequence: TGTGCCAGCAGCCAAGGGCAGGGAATCGGAAACACCATATATTTT. This gives the protein CASSQGQGIGNTIYF.

The CDR3 region is CASSQVSSGANEQFF. CDR3 bases: TGTGCCAGCAGCCAAGTGTCTAGCGGGGCTAATGAGCAGTTCTTC. The chain joins TRBV14 to TRBJ2-1, with 9 bases identical to TRBD2. V shed 1 base and J 7 bases; nucleotides not matched to a gene: 5. The germline V gene encodes CDR1 SGHDN and CDR2 FVKESK. The CDR3 extends over 15 amino acids.

The J gene is TRBJ2-3, the V gene TRBV5-1; 10 bases map to TRBD2. This CDR3 is 14 amino acids long. The trim removed 7 bases at V and 5 bases at J, leaving 7 bases unmatched. Germline CDR1 SGHRS, CDR2 YFSETQ. The CDR3 protein is CASGSGLAVDTQYF. CDR3 sequence (DNA): TGCGCCAGCGGTTCTGGACTAGCGGTAGATACGCAGTATTTT.

The gene calls are TRBV28 and TRBJ2-2; D perhaps matches TRBD2 (5 bases). Germline CDR1 is MDHEN and CDR2 is SYDVKM. The CDR3 covers 15 residues. V was trimmed by 10 bases and J by 6 bases, leaving 21 bases between them. CDR3 sequence reads: CATFRTGGASGELFF. The DNA of the CDR3 is TGTGCCACCTTTCGAACCGGAGGCGCTTCCGGGGAGCTGTTTTTT.

The rearrangement uses TRBV27 and TRBJ1-4; D may be TRBD1 (6 bases). The CDR3 is made up of 15 amino acids. The V gene's germline CDR1 is MNHEY and CDR2 SMNVEV (reference sequence). V was clipped by 6 bases and J by 2 bases, with 13 bases between them. The CDR3 loop reads CASRPLQGTNEKLFF. DNA of the CDR3: TGTGCCAGCAGACCCCTCCAGGGGACTAATGAAAAACTGTTTTTT.